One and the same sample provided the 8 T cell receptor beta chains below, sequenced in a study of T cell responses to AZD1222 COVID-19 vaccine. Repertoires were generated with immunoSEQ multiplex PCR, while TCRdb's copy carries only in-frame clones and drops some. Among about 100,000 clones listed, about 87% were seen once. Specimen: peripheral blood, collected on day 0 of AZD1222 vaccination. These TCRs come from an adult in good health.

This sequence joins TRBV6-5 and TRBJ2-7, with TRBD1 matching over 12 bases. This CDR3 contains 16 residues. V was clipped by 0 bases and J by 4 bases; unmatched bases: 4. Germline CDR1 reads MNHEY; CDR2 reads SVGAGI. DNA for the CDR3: TGTGCCAGCAGTTACTCGGGGGGACAGGGGGCTTACGAGCAGTACTTC. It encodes CASSYSGGQGAYEQYF.

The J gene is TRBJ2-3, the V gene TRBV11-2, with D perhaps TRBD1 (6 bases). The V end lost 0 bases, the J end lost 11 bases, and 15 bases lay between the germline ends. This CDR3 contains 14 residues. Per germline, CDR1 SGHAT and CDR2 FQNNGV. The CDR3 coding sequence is TGTGCCAGCAGCTTAGATGCAGGGGCGATACGGCAGTATTTT. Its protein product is CASSLDAGAIRQYF.

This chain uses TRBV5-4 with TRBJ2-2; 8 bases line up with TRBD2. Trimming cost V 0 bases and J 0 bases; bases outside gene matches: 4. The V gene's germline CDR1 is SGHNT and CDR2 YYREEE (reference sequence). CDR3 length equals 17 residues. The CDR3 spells CASSLAGAGANTGELFF. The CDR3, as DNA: TGTGCCAGCAGCTTGGCCGGAGCGGGGGCGAACACCGGGGAGCTGTTTTTT.

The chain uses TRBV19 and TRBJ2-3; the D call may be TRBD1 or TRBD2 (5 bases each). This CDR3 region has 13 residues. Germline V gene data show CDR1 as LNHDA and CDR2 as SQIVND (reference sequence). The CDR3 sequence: CASGRLGEDTQYF. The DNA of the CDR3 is TGTGCTTCGGGGCGTTTGGGGGAGGATACGCAGTATTTT.

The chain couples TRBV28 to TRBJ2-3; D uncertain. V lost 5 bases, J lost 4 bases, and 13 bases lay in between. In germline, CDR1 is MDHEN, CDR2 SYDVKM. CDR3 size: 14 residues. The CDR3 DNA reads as TGTGCCAGCAGTCAACATCCGGGCGCAGATACGCAGTATTTT. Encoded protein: CASSQHPGADTQYF.

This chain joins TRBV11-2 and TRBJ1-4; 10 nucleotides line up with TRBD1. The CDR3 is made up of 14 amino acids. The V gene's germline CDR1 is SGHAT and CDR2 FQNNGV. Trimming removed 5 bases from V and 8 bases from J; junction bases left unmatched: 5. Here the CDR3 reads CASSDRGRMEKLFF. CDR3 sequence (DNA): TGTGCCAGCAGCGACAGGGGGCGCATGGAAAAACTGTTTTTT.

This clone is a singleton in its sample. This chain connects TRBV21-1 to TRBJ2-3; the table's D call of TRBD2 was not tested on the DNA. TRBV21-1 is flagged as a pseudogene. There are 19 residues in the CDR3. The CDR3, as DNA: TGTGCCAGCAGCGATGATCACAACTCGACGCTAGCGGGAGGAGATACGCAGTATTTT. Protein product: CASSDDHNSTLAGGDTQYF.

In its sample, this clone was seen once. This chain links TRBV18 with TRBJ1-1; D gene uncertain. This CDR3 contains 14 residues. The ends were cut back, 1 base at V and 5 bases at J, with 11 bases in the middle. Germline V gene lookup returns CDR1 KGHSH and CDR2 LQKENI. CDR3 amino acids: CASSPRGGGTEAFF. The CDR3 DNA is TGTGCCAGCTCACCACGGGGAGGTGGGACTGAAGCTTTCTTT. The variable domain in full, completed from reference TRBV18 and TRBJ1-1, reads NAGVMQNPRHLVRRRGQEARLRCSPMKGHSHVYWYRQLPEEGLKFMVYLQKENIIDESGMPKERFSAEFPKEGPSILRIQQVVRGDSAAYFCASSPRGGGTEAFFGQGTRLTVV.